The T cell receptor beta chain described here comes from a study of cytomegalovirus exposure and HLA in healthy donors. The CDR3 is 13 residues long. V shed 11 bases and J shed 4 bases, with 18 bases lying between them. Germline V gene data show CDR1 as WNHNN and CDR2 as SYGVQD (reference sequence). Amplification used 60 Vbeta primers and 13 Jbeta primers. The data were produced by immunoSEQ multiplex PCR, yet TCRdb's version contains in-frame clones alone and is incomplete. This table holds about 130,000 clones, around 70% found once. The chain employs TRBV10-1 and TRBJ2-7, with D hard to call. This receptor was taken from a human donor in good health. The sequenced material came from PBMCs. Written as DNA, the CDR3 is TGCGCCCCCTACGACGCCCGAGGATACGAGCAGTACTTC. The encoded protein is CAPYDARGYEQYF.